The clone carrying this T cell receptor (beta chain) was seen only a few times. The antigen is not known. These data are taken from a study of CD8 T cells in ankylosing spondylitis. Study outcomes and limitations: For ankylosing spondylitis blood, a TCR beta motif of several highly homologous variants appeared characteristic. Significant enrichment of disease-linked clones was reportedly seen in matched ankylosing spondylitis synovial fluid.

The CDR3 contains 13 residues. Trimming removed 8 bases from V and 2 bases from J; junction bases left unmatched: 5. Germline V gene lookup returns CDR1 MDHEN and CDR2 SYDVKM. Making the TCR beta libraries involved quantitative 5'-RACE with molecular barcodes. TCRdb called the 5' RACE reads again in MiXCR, with one record for every CDR3 protein. The sample has roughly 440,000 distinct CDR3 sequences, 17% seen once; the top ten hold just over 1%. The receptor's source is a male donor with ankylosing spondylitis. Sequencing input: blood, either unsorted or a sorted T cell fraction (not recorded which). V is TRBV28 and J is TRBJ2-7, with 8 bases lining up with TRBD1. CDR3 sequence (DNA): TGTGCCAGCTGCAGGGACAGGCCCTACGAGCAGTACTTC. Translating it yields CASCRDRPYEQYF.